This TCR beta chain originates from a study of blood T cell repertoires in COVID-19. Study information: The samples span acute and convalescent COVID-19 from the United States, Italy and Spain. PBMCs, B-cell-depleted T cells, or T cells were the source of the cDNA or gDNA that made up the material.

Repertoires were generated with immunoSEQ multiplex PCR, while TCRdb's copy carries only in-frame clones and drops some. The repertoire holds 110,000 to 150,000 clones, approximately 88% seen once, with under 7% in the top ten. Cohort placement rested on clinical history that participants reported themselves. This receptor was identified in a man aged 35 to 55 with acute COVID-19. Material: PBMCs or T cells enriched from blood (not recorded which).

In nucleotides, the CDR3 is TGTGCCAGCAGCCCGAACGCAGGGGGCGTCAATGAAAAACTGTTTTTT. Protein: CASSPNAGGVNEKLFF. The chain links TRBV11-2 to TRBJ1-4; 8 bases align to TRBD1. From germline, CDR1 is SGHAT and CDR2 FQNNGV. The CDR3 is 16 residues long. J was trimmed by 5 bases and V by 5 bases; bases with no gene match: 10.